The source of this T cell receptor delta chain is a study of Vδ1+ human thymocytes. Purity of the sorted Vdelta1+ thymocytes ranged from roughly 97% to 99.6%. Study-level points and caveats: Unlike peripheral blood Vdelta1+ controls, thymic delta-chain sequences included 20% to 25% Vdelta2 and few Vdelta3. Unexpected Vdelta2 sequences could cause misinterpretation of bulk repertoire data. Highly polyclonal TRG and TRD repertoires with Gaussian CDR3 length distributions appeared in thymus.

In this sample, this clone turned up a few times. The antigen is undetermined. CDR3 length: 21 amino acids. Germline CDR1 is TSWWSYY and CDR2 is QGS. The V gene end was trimmed by 4 bases and the J gene end by 3 bases; junction bases not matched to a gene: 25. Sequences come from RNA converted to cDNA by reverse transcription. Pooled V-gene forward primers with one constant-region reverse primer generated the CDR3 amplicons by multiplex PCR. TCRdb re-called the multiplex PCR reads using CATT. This sample has tens of thousands of delta-chain clones, with 15% to 20% found just once. Material: Vdelta1+ gamma-delta thymocytes from the thymus. The subset was: FACS-sorted CD3+ TCRalphabeta- TCRVdelta1+ TCRVdelta2- thymocytes. This receptor was identified in a boy in the first two years of life who had congenital heart surgery. The J gene is TRDJ1, the V gene TRDV1, with 8 bases lining up with TRDD2. The CDR3, as DNA: TGTGCTCTTGGGGCCTTATCGTCTTCCTACAGCTGGGTCATGTACGCCGATAAACTCATCTTT. Translation: CALGALSSSYSWVMYADKLIF.